This T cell receptor beta chain comes out of a study of OX40 agonist ivuxolimab in advanced cancers. Study details: The study reported partial responses in three patients: one hepatocellular carcinoma, two cutaneous melanoma.

Assay: immunoSEQ multiplex PCR; the TCRdb copy retains only in-frame clones and omits some. The table records tens of thousands of clones, about 73% of them present only once. Broader study findings: At 0.1 to 3.0 mg/kg and by week 6, clonal expansion occurred in CD4+ and CD8+ blood T cells.

There are 15 residues in the CDR3. CDR1 and CDR2 (germline): SGHVS, FQNEAQ. V lost 5 bases, J lost 5 bases, and 19 bases lay in between. About this clone itself: Its antigen is not identified.

This TCR was sampled from an adult with an advanced solid tumor such as melanoma, head and neck, liver or kidney cancer. The chain recombines TRBV7-8 with TRBJ2-7; the D is unclear. This specimen consisted of CD4+ or CD8+ T cells sorted from blood, obtained in a trial of the OX40 agonist ivuxolimab. CDR3 protein: CASSNRTSGPHEQYF. CDR3 DNA sequence: TGTGCCAGCAGCAACCGGACCTCCGGCCCCCACGAGCAGTACTTC. The full variable domain, with the rest looked up from reference TRBV7-8 and TRBJ2-7, is GAGVSQSPRYKVAKRGQDVALRCDPISGHVSLFWYQQALGQGPEFLTYFQNEAQLDKSGLPSDRFFAERPEGSVSTLKIQRTQQEDSAVYLCASSNRTSGPHEQYFGPGTRLTVT.